This TCR beta chain was recovered during a study of cytomegalovirus exposure and HLA in healthy donors. PCR used 60 Vbeta primers and 13 Jbeta primers. Measured with immunoSEQ multiplex PCR; TCRdb has only the in-frame clones, and not every one. The table has about 160,000 clones, less than 80% seen once; the top ten hold roughly 1.9%. Germline trimming cut 4 bases from V and 6 bases from J; bases unmatched to any gene: 3. The CDR3 is made up of 13 amino acids. Germline V gene lookup returns CDR1 LNHNV and CDR2 YYDKDF (reference sequence). The sequence was collected from a man aged 35 to 55 in good health and CMV-seronegative. The V call is TRBV15, the J call TRBJ1-3; 7 bases are shared with TRBD1. Source material: PBMCs. This CDR3 reads CATSIDRENTIYF. The CDR3 DNA follows: TGTGCCACCAGCATCGACAGGGAAAACACCATATATTTT.